This TCR beta chain is from a study of T cells after yellow fever vaccination. In making TCR cDNA, 5'RACE template switching added a universal primer site and UMIs to it. One entry per CDR3 protein, called by TCRdb with MiXCR from the 5' RACE reads. Of approximately 600,000 distinct CDR3 sequences listed, around an eighth are singletons. The V and J ends lost 1 base and 12 bases respectively, with 13 bases between them. This CDR3 comprises 13 residues. Germline CDR1 reads SGHTA; CDR2 reads FQGNSA. The chain carries TRBV7-2 and TRBJ2-1; the D is unclear. The sample consisted of PBMCs, taken on the day of the yellow fever booster vaccination. The receptor comes from a man aged 25-40 years who received the YFV17D yellow fever vaccine. CDR3 sequence: CASSLEAISRQFF. In DNA form, the CDR3 reads TGTGCCAGCAGCTTAGAGGCCATAAGTCGGCAGTTCTTC.